This record looks at one TCR beta chain sequence and its context. The record originates from a study of cytomegalovirus exposure and HLA in healthy donors. PCR primers comprised 60 Vbeta and 13 Jbeta primers. Here immunoSEQ multiplex PCR was the method, and the copy in TCRdb shows in-frame clones only, minus some. The sample holds around 180,000 clones, roughly four fifths seen once. Trimming cost V 5 bases and J 0 bases, with 15 bases left between them. Germline V gene data show CDR1 as SGHTA and CDR2 as FQGNSA. The CDR3 has 16 residues. J is TRBJ2-3 and V is TRBV7-2; TRBD2 is a possible D gene (6 bases). This receptor was identified in a man aged 18 to 30 in good health and CMV-seronegative. Sequencing used PBMCs. CDR3 in DNA: TGTGCCAGCAGCCCCTATGGCGGGATTAGCACAGATACGCAGTATTTT. It codes for CASSPYGGISTDTQYF.